Below are 23 T cell receptor beta chains sequenced from a single sample in a study of cytomegalovirus exposure and HLA in healthy donors. PCR was performed using 60 Vbeta and 13 Jbeta primers. The method was immunoSEQ multiplex PCR; TCRdb's version includes in-frame clones alone and lacks a portion of them. The sample records 150,000 to 200,000 clones, around three quarters being singletons. Sequences were obtained from PBMCs. The receptors derive from a woman aged 25-40 years in good health and CMV-seronegative.

The CDR3: CASSPHARDTSEAFF. CDR3 bases: TGCGCCAGCAGCCCCCATGCGAGGGATACAAGTGAAGCTTTCTTT. The chain combines TRBV5-1 with TRBJ1-1, with D hard to call. The CDR3 runs to 15 residues. Germline CDR1 and CDR2: SGHRS and YFSETQ. Deletions cut 4 bases from V and 7 bases from J, with 20 bases between.

This clone was recorded only once. This chain connects TRBV7-9 to TRBJ1-1, with D unresolved. Germline V CDR1 and CDR2: SEHNR, FQNEAQ (reference sequence). The CDR3 loop spans 13 amino acids. V lost 0 bases to trimming and J lost 6 bases, with 8 bases between them. The CDR3 coding sequence is TGTGCCAGCAGCTTAGCCACTTCCGCTGAAGCTTTCTTT. Its translation is CASSLATSAEAFF.

The V and J genes are TRBV7-9 and TRBJ2-7; perhaps TRBD1 as D (6 bases). V lost 0 bases and J 3 bases, leaving 12 bases between the germline ends. Germline V gene sequence: CDR1 SEHNR, CDR2 FQNEAQ (reference sequence). The CDR3 extends over 15 amino acids. The CDR3 reads CASSLAFGQRYEQYF. As DNA, the CDR3 is TGTGCCAGCAGCTTAGCGTTCGGACAGCGCTACGAGCAGTACTTC.

The chain combines TRBV6-5 with TRBJ1-1, with a weak D call TRBD1 (5 bases). CDR1 and CDR2 (germline): MNHEY, SVGAGI. The V end lost 5 bases, the J end lost 1 base, and 11 bases lay between the germline ends. This CDR3 has 14 residues. Here the CDR3 reads CASSPRTRNTEAFF. The CDR3, as DNA: TGTGCCAGCAGTCCCCGGACAAGGAACACTGAAGCTTTCTTT.

The chain has TRBV5-4 and TRBJ2-1, with D unclear. This CDR3 comprises 14 residues. Trimming pared 4 bases from V and 6 bases from J, leaving 14 bases between. The germline CDR1 and CDR2 sequences are SGHNT and YYREEE (reference sequence). The CDR3 is CASSAPTLGNEQFF. The CDR3 bases are TGTGCCAGCAGCGCACCCACTCTAGGCAATGAGCAGTTCTTC.

The chain joins TRBV20-1 to TRBJ1-1, with TRBD1 matching over 8 bases. CDR3 size: 11 residues. The germline V gene encodes CDR1 DFQATT and CDR2 SNEGSKA (reference sequence). Trimming at V came to 5 bases and at J to 11 bases, leaving 7 bases not matched to a gene. CDR3 loop: CSAGQGKLAFF. The CDR3 bases are TGCAGTGCTGGACAGGGAAAATTGGCTTTCTTT.

The chain has TRBV5-1 and TRBJ1-2; possible D gene TRBD1, 6 bases. This CDR3 contains 19 residues. Germline CDR1 is SGHRS and CDR2 is YFSETQ. V was pared by 1 base and J by 4 bases, with 26 bases between. The CDR3 here is CASSLSLLDRRSQGYGYTF. CDR3 nucleotide sequence: TGCGCCAGCAGCTTGTCCCTCTTGGACAGAAGAAGCCAGGGCTATGGCTACACCTTC.

The chain uses TRBV21-1 and TRBJ2-7; the D call in the table, TRBD1, was not verified against the DNA. TRBV21-1 is a pseudogene segment. This CDR3 is built from 15 residues. The CDR3 coding sequence is TGTGCCAGCAGCTTCGCTTCGGGACATTTCTACGAGCAGTACTTC. Translation: CASSFASGHFYEQYF.

The chain joins TRBV7-9 to TRBJ2-7; D remains ambiguous. The V and J ends lost 4 bases and 6 bases respectively, with 10 bases between them. The CDR3 has 12 residues. Germline values: CDR1 SEHNR, CDR2 FQNEAQ (reference sequence). CDR3: CASSSSQIEQYF. As DNA, the CDR3 is TGTGCCAGCAGCTCTTCTCAGATCGAGCAGTACTTC. The full variable domain, completed using reference TRBV7-9 and TRBJ2-7, is DTGVSQNPRHKITKRGQNVTFRCDPISEHNRLYWYRQTLGQGPEFLTYFQNEAQLEKSRLLSDRFSAERPKGSFSTLEIQRTEQGDSAMYLCASSSSQIEQYFGPGTRLTVT.

The chain employs TRBV2 and TRBJ1-1; D unclear. The germline V gene has CDR1 SNHLY and CDR2 FYNNEI. Deletions cut 1 base from V and 0 bases from J, with 6 bases between. The CDR3 consists of 14 residues. CDR3: CASSEGRMNTEAFF. CDR3 nucleotides: TGTGCCAGCAGTGAAGGCAGAATGAACACTGAAGCTTTCTTT.

J is TRBJ1-1 and V is TRBV6-4; TRBD1 aligns across 7 bases. Trimming removed 6 bases from V and 0 bases from J; junction bases left unmatched: 7. CDR1 and CDR2 from the germline V gene are MRHNA and SNTAGT. The CDR3 is made up of 15 amino acids. CDR3 protein: CASRLHRGLNTEAFF. In DNA form, the CDR3 reads TGTGCCAGCAGACTCCACAGGGGATTGAACACTGAAGCTTTCTTT.

The chain combines TRBV7-6 with TRBJ1-1, with 10 nucleotides matching TRBD1. After removal of 4 bases from V and 4 bases from J, the junction contained 0 bases not matched to a gene. The germline gives CDR1 SGHVS, CDR2 FNYEAQ. This CDR3 is 13 amino acids long. CDR3 protein: CASSWTGGTEAFF. DNA of the CDR3: TGTGCCAGCAGCTGGACAGGGGGCACTGAAGCTTTCTTT.

The chain joins TRBV7-6 to TRBJ2-7; 7 bases agree with TRBD1. CDR3 length: 14 amino acids. Per the germline V gene, CDR1 is SGHVS and CDR2 is FNYEAQ. Trimming cost V 0 bases and J 3 bases; bases outside gene matches: 2. This chain's CDR3 is CASSLADRDYEQYF. For the CDR3, the DNA is TGTGCCAGCAGCTTAGCAGACAGGGACTACGAGCAGTACTTC.

This clone was recorded once. No DNA is shown, since the ends of the CDR3 on it are uncertain; the CDR3 is the one TCRdb lists. This chain links TRBV29-1 with TRBJ2-7; the D call in the table, TRBD1, was not verified against the DNA. The CDR3 length equals 13 residues, ends included. Germline lookup yields CDR1 SQVTM and CDR2 ANQGSEA. CDR3 sequence: CSVAAGTPYEQCF.

The V gene is TRBV10-2, the J gene TRBJ1-2; TRBD1 is a possible D gene (5 bases). The V end lost 2 bases, the J end lost 1 base, and 5 bases lay between the germline ends. CDR1 and CDR2 (germline): WSHSY, SAAADI. This CDR3 is built from 13 residues. The CDR3 protein is CASSEDSNYGYTF. CDR3 in DNA: TGCGCCAGCAGTGAGGACAGTAACTATGGCTACACCTTC.

This sequence joins TRBV5-1 and TRBJ1-1; D uncertain. CDR3 size: 14 residues. Germline lookup yields CDR1 SGHRS and CDR2 YFSETQ. Trimming removed 7 bases from V and 0 bases from J, with 13 bases in between. The CDR3 is CASGPAIMNTEAFF. As DNA, the CDR3 is TGCGCCAGCGGGCCAGCTATAATGAACACTGAAGCTTTCTTT.

The rearrangement links TRBV29-1 to TRBJ2-7; 7 positions agree with TRBD1. The germline V gene has CDR1 SQVTM and CDR2 ANQGSEA. Losses at the gene ends were 3 bases for V and 5 bases for J; bases not matched to a gene: 7. This CDR3 has 13 residues. The CDR3 reads CSVDIGQGDEQYF. In DNA form, the CDR3 reads TGCAGCGTTGATATTGGGCAGGGGGACGAGCAGTACTTC.

This rearrangement joins TRBV28 to TRBJ2-7, with D perhaps matching TRBD1 (6 bases). Germline CDR1 is MDHEN and CDR2 is SYDVKM. Trimming stripped 6 bases from V and 7 bases from J, with 13 bases between. The CDR3 spans 12 residues. The CDR3 spells CASRGGRREQYF. The CDR3 DNA follows: TGTGCCAGCAGAGGGGGACGTCGAGAGCAGTACTTC.

This chain links TRBV6-1 with TRBJ2-7, with TRBD2 matching 7 bases. Germline CDR1 and CDR2: MNHNS and SASEGT. V dropped 1 base and J dropped 11; count of bases not matched to a gene: 5. The CDR3 extends over 12 amino acids. The CDR3, as DNA: TGTGCCAGCAGTGAAGGGGGGAGGGGTGAGTACTTC. It yields the protein CASSEGGRGEYF.

The rearrangement joins TRBV7-3 to TRBJ2-7; a weak D match, TRBD2 (6 bases). The CDR3 is 16 amino acids. Germline V gives CDR1 SGHTA, CDR2 FQGTGA. V lost 1 base and J lost 3, with 16 bases in between. This CDR3 reads CASSLNGGDLLYEQYF. As DNA, the CDR3 is TGTGCCAGCAGCTTAAACGGAGGGGATCTACTCTACGAGCAGTACTTC.

The CDR3 protein is CASSLDLQGPYGYTF. The CDR3 nucleotides are TGCGCCAGCAGCTTGGATTTACAGGGACCCTATGGCTACACCTTC. The chain has TRBV5-1 and TRBJ1-2, with D maybe TRBD1 (6 bases). The CDR3 is 15 amino acids. Between the trimmed V and J ends, which lost 0 bases and 4 bases, there was a span of 13 bases. The germline V gene encodes CDR1 SGHRS and CDR2 YFSETQ.

A single count supports this clone. In DNA, the CDR3 is TGTGCCAGCAGTTCACCGGGGGGGAAAGAGACCCAGTACTTC. Protein product: CASSSPGGKETQYF. This chain connects TRBV6-5 to TRBJ2-5, with 8 bases fitting TRBD2. The germline V gene encodes CDR1 MNHEY and CDR2 SVGAGI. J lost 3 bases, V lost 4 bases, and 4 bases had no gene match. This CDR3 contains 14 residues.

This clone was observed a single time. J is TRBJ2-7 and V is TRBV6-5, with D possibly being TRBD1 (6 bases). In germline, CDR1 is MNHEY, CDR2 SVGAGI. Trimming took off 7 bases at V and 4 bases at J, with 11 bases between the two ends. The CDR3 extends over 12 amino acids. The CDR3 reads CASNRVGYEQYF. CDR3 DNA sequence: TGTGCCAGCAACAGGGTTGGGTACGAGCAGTACTTC.